The 14 T cell receptor beta chains reported below all come from one sample, sequenced in a study of cytomegalovirus exposure and HLA in healthy donors. Researchers ran the PCR with 60 Vbeta and 13 Jbeta primers. Assay used: immunoSEQ multiplex PCR; TCRdb lists only in-frame clones, some missing. This repertoire shows tens of thousands of clones, about 76% found once; its top ten account for 9% to 13%. Sequencing used PBMCs. Receptor source: a male donor in good health and CMV-seropositive.

Here the CDR3 reads CASSEVGQGPDTQYF. DNA for the CDR3: TGCGCCAGCAGTGAGGTGGGACAGGGGCCAGATACGCAGTATTTT. The chain uses TRBV10-1 and TRBJ2-3, with TRBD1 matching 10 bases. J lost 4 bases, V lost 2 bases, and 3 bases had no gene match. Looked up from germline, CDR1 is WNHNN and CDR2 is SYGVQD (reference sequence). This CDR3 comprises 15 residues.

The chain recombines TRBV14 with TRBJ1-1, with D uncertain. The germline V gene encodes CDR1 SGHDN and CDR2 FVKESK. This CDR3 has 15 amino acids. V was shortened by 1 base and J by 6 bases, with 15 bases between the two germline ends. DNA of the CDR3: TGTGCCAGCAGCCAAGTTGAGGGTCGTATTCCTGAAGCTTTCTTT. It yields the protein CASSQVEGRIPEAFF.

The V call is TRBV7-7, the J call TRBJ2-5, with 7 bases aligning to TRBD1. The CDR3 sequence is 16 residues long. Germline CDR1 and CDR2: SSHAT and FNYEAQ (reference sequence). The V and J ends lost 1 base and 2 bases, in that order; junction bases with no gene match: 7. In DNA form, the CDR3 reads TGTGCCAGCAGCTTAGTGGGGACAGCTCTACAAGAGACCCAGTACTTC. This sequence encodes CASSLVGTALQETQYF. The variable domain in full, with the rest retrieved from reference TRBV7-7 and TRBJ2-5, is GAGVSQSPRYKVTKRGQDVTLRCDPISSHATLYWYQQALGQGPEFLTYFNYEAQPDKSGLPSDRFSAERPEGSISTLTIQRTEQRDSAMYRCASSLVGTALQETQYFGPGTRLLVL.

The genes are TRBV10-3 and TRBJ1-2; 9 bases agree with TRBD1. The CDR3 has 15 amino acids. With 0 bases clipped from V and 4 bases from J, the junction kept 3 bases outside the gene matches. Germline V gene data show CDR1 as ENHRY and CDR2 as SYGVKD. The CDR3 protein is CAISESQGASYGYTF. The CDR3 DNA sequence: TGTGCCATCAGTGAGTCACAGGGGGCTAGCTATGGCTACACCTTC.

This rearrangement joins TRBV4-1 to TRBJ2-7, with D perhaps matching TRBD1 (5 bases). The CDR3 length is 15 residues. Germline loops: CDR1 MGHRA, CDR2 YSYEKL. V dropped 2 bases and J dropped 0 bases, with 11 bases sitting between them. The CDR3 reads CASSQNPTVSYEQYF. The CDR3 nucleotides read TGCGCCAGCAGCCAAAACCCGACAGTCTCCTACGAGCAGTACTTC.

The V call is TRBV19, the J call TRBJ1-6; D call uncertain. CDR3 length: 19 amino acids. Between the trimmed V and J ends, which lost 8 bases and 0 bases, there was a span of 23 bases. Germline-derived CDR1 and CDR2 are LNHDA and SQIVND (reference sequence). The CDR3, as DNA: TGTGCCAGTGCCGAATCTCAAACAGTTATTAGCTCCTATAATTCACCCCTCCACTTT. Amino acids: CASAESQTVISSYNSPLHF.

The gene calls are TRBV19 and TRBJ1-5; 8 bases map to TRBD1. Germline V CDR1 and CDR2: LNHDA, SQIVND (reference sequence). The CDR3 runs to 15 residues. After removal of 10 bases from V and 2 bases from J, the junction contained 10 bases not matched to a gene. The CDR3 DNA sequence: TGTGCCACCGCCGACAGGGGAAGCGGCAATCAGCCCCAGCATTTT. Residues: CATADRGSGNQPQHF.

The chain is built from TRBV11-2 and TRBJ1-1, with unresolved D. Germline V CDR1 and CDR2: SGHAT, FQNNGV. CDR3 length: 13 amino acids. V lost 5 bases to trimming and J lost 5 bases, with 12 bases between them. Here the CDR3 DNA reads TGTGCCAGCAGCCTCCGAGGTGGGACTGAAGCTTTCTTT. Translation: CASSLRGGTEAFF.

This clone was recorded once. The chain couples TRBV5-5 to TRBJ2-3; possibly TRBD1 for D (6 bases). The germline CDR1 and CDR2 sequences are SGHKS and YYEKEE (reference sequence). This CDR3 has 14 amino acids. V dropped 3 bases and J dropped 3 bases, with 11 bases sitting between them. CDR3 sequence reads: CASSWGQGTDTQYF. CDR3 in DNA: TGTGCCAGCAGCTGGGGGCAGGGGACAGATACGCAGTATTTT.

CDR3 region: CASSLGGYNTIYF. CDR3 in DNA: TGTGCCAGCAGCCTAGGAGGGTACAACACCATATATTTT. The gene calls are TRBV11-2 and TRBJ1-3; D gene ambiguous. Germline CDR1 and CDR2: SGHAT and FQNNGV. V was cut by 5 bases and J by 7 bases, with 12 bases left in between. The CDR3 runs to 13 residues.

This clone was found a few times. V usage is TRBV7-2 and J usage is TRBJ1-1; TRBD1 is a possible D gene (5 bases). The germline V gene has CDR1 SGHTA and CDR2 FQGNSA. The CDR3 is 14 amino acids. The V end lost 2 bases, the J end lost 4 bases, and 11 bases lay between the germline ends. The CDR3 nucleotides read TGTGCCAGCAGCTTACAGGGAATGGGCACTGAAGCTTTCTTT. Protein sequence: CASSLQGMGTEAFF.

The genes are TRBV28 and TRBJ1-2; perhaps TRBD1 as D (6 bases). Germline CDR1 and CDR2: MDHEN and SYDVKM. The CDR3 has 13 residues. V lost 6 bases and J lost 5, with 13 bases in between. This CDR3 is CASSGQQGYGYTF. The CDR3 bases are TGTGCCAGCAGCGGACAGCAGGGATATGGCTACACCTTC.

The chain combines TRBV4-1 with TRBJ2-3, with D maybe TRBD2 (5 bases). CDR3 length equals 12 residues. The germline gives CDR1 MGHRA, CDR2 YSYEKL. V shed 3 bases and J shed 4 bases, with 5 bases lying between them. Here the CDR3 reads CASSQRADTQYF. The CDR3 DNA follows: TGCGCCAGCAGCCAGCGGGCAGATACGCAGTATTTT.

The table lists this clone with a count of one. The chain couples TRBV6-5 to TRBJ2-7, with D possibly matching TRBD1 (6 bases). The CDR3 covers 13 residues. Germline CDR1 MNHEY, CDR2 SVGAGI. The V end lost 5 bases, the J end lost 4 bases, and 12 bases lay between the germline ends. In nucleotides, the CDR3 is TGTGCCAGCAGTGCAGGACAGAAATACGAGCAGTACTTC. It specifies CASSAGQKYEQYF.